A single sample is the source of the 6 T cell receptor beta chains below, sequenced in a study of vaccination effects on CD4 cells after COVID-19. These receptors have no known antigen. Before sequencing, viral peptide pools were used by the ViraFEST assay to expand antigen-specific CD4+ T cells. The authors isolated CD4+ T cells after around 9 days of culture. Between March and December 2020, the person had a SARS-CoV-2 infection that PCR confirmed. Here immunoSEQ multiplex PCR was the method, and the copy in TCRdb shows in-frame clones only, minus some. The sample consists of tens of thousands of clones, roughly 80% of them appearing once. The specimen comprised CD4+ T cells from PBMCs cultured with a peptide pool, sampled before COVID-19 vaccination. The receptor source for this set is a human donor who had a prior SARS-CoV-2 infection.

This clone has just one count. The V and J genes are TRBV19 and TRBJ2-2; 12 nucleotides match TRBD1. The CDR3 length is 19 residues. Germline CDR1 is LNHDA and CDR2 is SQIVND (reference sequence). With V trimmed by 3 bases and J by 4 bases, 12 bases remained unmatched. CDR3 DNA: TGTGCCAGTAGTATTTCCCGGGACAGGGGGCTTCTCGGCACCGGGGAGCTGTTTTTT. As protein: CASSISRDRGLLGTGELFF.

The V call is TRBV18, the J call TRBJ2-7, with D tentatively TRBD2 (6 bases). V was trimmed by 0 bases and J by 2 bases, leaving 11 bases between them. The CDR3 loop spans 15 amino acids. Germline V lookup: CDR1 KGHSH, CDR2 LQKENI. The CDR3 is CASSPPHREPYEQYF. Here the CDR3 DNA reads TGTGCCAGCTCACCACCGCACCGGGAGCCCTACGAGCAGTACTTC.

J is TRBJ1-1 and V is TRBV21-1. TRBV21-1 is flagged as a pseudogene. The CDR3 extends over 16 amino acids. CDR3 bases: TGTGCCAGCAGCAGGGGGGAGGAAAACACAAACACTGAAGCTTTCTTT. Translating gives CASSRGEENTNTEAFF.

This clone was seen only once. The gene calls are TRBV5-6 and TRBJ2-7; perhaps TRBD2 as D (6 bases). This CDR3 is 14 amino acids long. The V gene lost 8 bases and the J gene lost 6 bases, with 21 bases spanning the gap. The V gene's germline CDR1 is SGHDT and CDR2 YYEEEE. CDR3 protein: CASSGGFLVAEQYF. In DNA form, the CDR3 reads TGTGCCAGTAGTGGGGGGTTCTTAGTCGCCGAGCAGTACTTC.

The chain couples TRBV2 to TRBJ1-2; D is uncertain. Trimming took off 5 bases at V and 2 bases at J, with 18 bases between the two ends. CDR1 is SNHLY, CDR2 FYNNEI, per germline. The CDR3 totals 16 residues. The CDR3 DNA sequence: TGTGCCAGCAGTTATCTGGCCCAGGAGGGCAACTATGGCTACACCTTC. Amino acids: CASSYLAQEGNYGYTF.

CDR3 region: CASSPLASPGNTIYF. The CDR3 nucleotides are TGTGCCAGCAGCCCCCTCGCGTCGCCTGGAAACACCATATATTTT. The V and J genes are TRBV7-6 and TRBJ1-3, with D unresolved. The V gene lost 5 bases and the J gene lost 2 bases, with 13 bases spanning the gap. The CDR3 totals 15 residues. CDR1 is SGHVS, CDR2 FNYEAQ, per germline.